This T cell receptor (beta chain) was observed in a study of CD8 T cells in Susac syndrome. Patients with Susac syndrome showed fulfilment of recently defined diagnostic criteria for definite or probable disease. TEMRA cells were enriched by FACS, and CD4+ and CD8+ T cells were negatively isolated. cDNA came from about 0.5 to 1 ug RNA primed by random hexamers. TCRdb processed the immunoSEQ multiplex PCR reads anew with MiXCR; each CDR3 protein has one entry. Of approximately 94,000 distinct CDR3 sequences in the sample, 95% are singletons; the top ten hold approximately 0.3%. Whole-study results and caveats: The authors found under 20 Susac-specific public clones in total CD8+ repertoires and several in CD8+ TEMRA repertoires.

Germline trimming cut 0 bases from V and 3 bases from J; bases unmatched to any gene: 2. This CDR3 spans 14 amino acids. Germline assignment: CDR1 SNHLY and CDR2 FYNNEI. Worth noting for this clonotype: The target antigen is unknown.

V and J are TRBV2 and TRBJ2-7; 7 positions agree with TRBD2. The sample consisted of CD8+ T cells from PBMCs. The TCR was taken from a human donor with Susac syndrome. CDR3 sequence reads: CASSEAGGNYEQYF. The CDR3 nucleotides read TGTGCCAGCAGTGAAGCGGGAGGGAACTACGAGCAGTACTTC.